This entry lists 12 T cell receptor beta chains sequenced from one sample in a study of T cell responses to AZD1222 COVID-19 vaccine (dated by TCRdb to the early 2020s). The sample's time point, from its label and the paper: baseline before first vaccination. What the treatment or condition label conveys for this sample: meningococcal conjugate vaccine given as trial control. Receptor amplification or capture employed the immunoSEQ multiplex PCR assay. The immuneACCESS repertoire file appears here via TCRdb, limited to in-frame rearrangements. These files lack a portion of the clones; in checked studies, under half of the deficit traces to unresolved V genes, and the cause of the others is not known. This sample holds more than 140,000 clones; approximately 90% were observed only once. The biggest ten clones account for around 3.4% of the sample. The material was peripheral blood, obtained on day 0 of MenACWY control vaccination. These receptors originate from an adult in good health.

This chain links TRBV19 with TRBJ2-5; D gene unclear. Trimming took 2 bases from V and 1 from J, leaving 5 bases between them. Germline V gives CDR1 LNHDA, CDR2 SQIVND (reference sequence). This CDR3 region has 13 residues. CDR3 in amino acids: CASSIIFQETQYF. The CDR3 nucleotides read TGTGCCAGTAGTATAATCTTCCAAGAGACCCAGTACTTC.

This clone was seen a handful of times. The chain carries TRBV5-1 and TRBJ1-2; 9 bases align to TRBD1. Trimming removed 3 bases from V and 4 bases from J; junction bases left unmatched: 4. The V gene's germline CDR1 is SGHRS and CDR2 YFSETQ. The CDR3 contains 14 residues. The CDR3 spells CASSSQGASYGYTF. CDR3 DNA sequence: TGCGCCAGCAGCTCACAGGGGGCGAGCTATGGCTACACCTTC. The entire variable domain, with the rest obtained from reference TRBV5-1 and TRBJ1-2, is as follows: KAGVTQTPRYLIKTRGQQVTLSCSPISGHRSVSWYQQTPGQGLQFLFEYFSETQRNKGNFPGRFSGRQFSNSRSEMNVSTLELGDSALYLCASSSQGASYGYTFGSGTRLTVV.

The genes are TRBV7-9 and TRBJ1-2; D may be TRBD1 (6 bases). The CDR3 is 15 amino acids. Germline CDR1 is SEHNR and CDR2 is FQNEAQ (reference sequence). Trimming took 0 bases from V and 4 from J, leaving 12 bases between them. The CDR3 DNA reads TGTGCCAGCAGCTTAGCGAGGGGGGATCTCTATGGCTACACCTTC. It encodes CASSLARGDLYGYTF.

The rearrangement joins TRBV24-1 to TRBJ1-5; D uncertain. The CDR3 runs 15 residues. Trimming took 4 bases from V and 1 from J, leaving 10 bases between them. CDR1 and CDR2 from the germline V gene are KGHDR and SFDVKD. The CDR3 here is CATSDGLLSNQPQHF. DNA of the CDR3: TGTGCCACCAGTGACGGACTGTTAAGCAATCAGCCCCAGCATTTT.

CDR3 in DNA: TGTGCCAGCAGCCCTTTCAATGAGCAGTTCTTC. It translates to CASSPFNEQFF. This chain connects TRBV2 to TRBJ2-1; D uncertain. This CDR3 contains 11 residues. Trimming left V 6 bases short and J 6 bases short, with 6 bases between. The germline V gene encodes CDR1 SNHLY and CDR2 FYNNEI. The whole variable domain, filled in from reference TRBV2 and TRBJ2-1, reads EPEVTQTPSHQVTQMGQEVILRCVPISNHLYFYWYRQILGQKVEFLVSFYNNEISEKSEIFDDQFSVERPDGSNFTLKIRSTKLEDSAMYFCASSPFNEQFFGPGTRLTVL.

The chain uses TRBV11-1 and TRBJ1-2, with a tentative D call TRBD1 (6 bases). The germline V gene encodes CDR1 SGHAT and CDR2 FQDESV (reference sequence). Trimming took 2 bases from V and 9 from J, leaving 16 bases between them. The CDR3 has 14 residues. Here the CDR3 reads CASSLTGGHLSYTF. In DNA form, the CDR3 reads TGTGCCAGCAGCTTAACGGGGGGGCATCTGAGCTACACCTTC.

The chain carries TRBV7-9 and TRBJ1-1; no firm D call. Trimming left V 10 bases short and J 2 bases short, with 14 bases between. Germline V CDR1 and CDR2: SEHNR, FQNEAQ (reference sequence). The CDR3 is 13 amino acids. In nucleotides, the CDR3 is TGTGCCACCACCCCCGCGGGAAACACTGAAGCTTTCTTT. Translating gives CATTPAGNTEAFF.

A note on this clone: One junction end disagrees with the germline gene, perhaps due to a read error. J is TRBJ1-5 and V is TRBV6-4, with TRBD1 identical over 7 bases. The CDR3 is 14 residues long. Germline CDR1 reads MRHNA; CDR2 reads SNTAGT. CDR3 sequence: CASTDRDTNQPQHF. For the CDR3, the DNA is TGTGCCAGCACTGACAGGGACACTAATCAGCCCCAGCATTTT.

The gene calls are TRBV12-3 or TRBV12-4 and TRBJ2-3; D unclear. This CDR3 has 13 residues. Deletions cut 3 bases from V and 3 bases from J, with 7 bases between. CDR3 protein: CASSFLGTDTQYF. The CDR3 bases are TGTGCCAGCAGTTTCCTGGGGACAGATACGCAGTATTTT.

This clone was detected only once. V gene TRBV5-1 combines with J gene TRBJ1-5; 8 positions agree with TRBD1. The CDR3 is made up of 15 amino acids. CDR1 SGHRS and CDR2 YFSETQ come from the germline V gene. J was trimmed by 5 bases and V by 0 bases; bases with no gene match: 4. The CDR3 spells CASSLVAGGDQPQHF. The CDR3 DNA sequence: TGCGCCAGCAGCTTGGTGGCAGGGGGCGATCAGCCCCAGCATTTT.

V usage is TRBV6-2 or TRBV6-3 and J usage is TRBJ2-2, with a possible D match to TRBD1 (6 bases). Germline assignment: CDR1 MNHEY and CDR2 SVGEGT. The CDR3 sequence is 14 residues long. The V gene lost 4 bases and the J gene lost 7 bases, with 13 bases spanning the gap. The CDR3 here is CASSFRGNGGELFF. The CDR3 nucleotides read TGTGCCAGCAGTTTCAGGGGAAATGGCGGGGAGCTGTTTTTT.

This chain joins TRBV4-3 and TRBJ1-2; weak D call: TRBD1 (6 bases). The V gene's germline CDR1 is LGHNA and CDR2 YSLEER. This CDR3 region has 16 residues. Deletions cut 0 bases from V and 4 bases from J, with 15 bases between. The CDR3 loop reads CASSQEAGVGSYGYTF. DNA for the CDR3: TGCGCCAGCAGCCAAGAAGCAGGGGTCGGAAGCTATGGCTACACCTTC.